This TCR beta chain was identified during a study of T cells after yellow fever vaccination. Across the whole study: SMART-Seq v4 Ultra Low Input served to prepare low-cell-number fractions.

TCRdb re-analysed the 5' RACE reads in MiXCR, keeping a single row per CDR3 protein. The data hold some 70,000 distinct CDR3 sequences, with over 6% observed a single time. Trimming left V 2 bases short and J 6 bases short, with 11 bases between. The CDR3 length is 14 residues. This clonotype came up many times. The sequence was collected from a man aged 18 to 35 who received the YFV17D yellow fever vaccine. The sequencing here drew on CD8+ T cells sorted from PBMCs, taken 35 to 50 days after the first yellow fever vaccination. The chain has TRBV12-3 or TRBV12-4 and TRBJ2-1; D call uncertain. The CDR3 DNA is TGTGCCAGCAGTTTAAGTGTCCTTGGCAATGAGCAGTTCTTC. It translates to CASSLSVLGNEQFF.